A single T cell receptor (beta chain) is shown here with its context. Assay: immunoSEQ multiplex PCR; the TCRdb copy retains only in-frame clones and omits some. The repertoire holds around 58,000 clones, with roughly 80% as singletons. The CDR3 runs to 14 residues. Germline CDR1 reads SGHAT; CDR2 reads FQNNGV. V lost 0 bases to trimming and J lost 7 bases; unmatched junction nucleotides: 2. The source of the sample is a study of blood T cell repertoires in COVID-19. The clonotype originates from a middle-aged woman with acute COVID-19. The chain links TRBV11-2 to TRBJ1-4, with 7 bases identical to TRBD1. The sample consisted of PBMCs or T cells enriched from blood (not recorded which). CDR3 DNA sequence: TGTGCCAGCAGCTTAGATAGGGGGCGTGAAAAACTGTTTTTT. Its protein product is CASSLDRGREKLFF.